Sequencing of this TCR beta chain was carried out in a study of breast tumors, draining lymph nodes, adjacent tissues. TCRdb re-derived calls from the multiplex PCR reads in MiXCR, one entry per CDR3 protein. Seen here are some 170,000 distinct CDR3 sequences, 33% observed once, and the top ten hold less than 4%. Axillary draining lymph nodes of breast cancer patients supplied the node samples. CDR1 and CDR2 from the germline V gene are LGHNT and FRNRAP. The CDR3 length is 14 residues. Between the trimmed V and J ends, which lost 4 bases and 5 bases, there was a span of 11 bases. The sequenced material came from axillary lymph node tissue. This receptor was obtained from a female donor with breast cancer. Some clones in this sample may be carry-over from other donors' samples. The chain employs TRBV12-5 and TRBJ1-4, with D hard to call. The CDR3 region is CASGSRGRNEKLFF. The CDR3 bases are TGTGCTAGTGGTTCCCGAGGGCGGAATGAAAAACTGTTTTTT.